One and the same sample provided the 27 T cell receptor beta chains below, sequenced in a study of cytomegalovirus exposure and HLA in healthy donors. The PCR employed 60 Vbeta primers together with 13 Jbeta primers. Assay: immunoSEQ multiplex PCR; the TCRdb copy retains only in-frame clones and omits some. The sample contains 120,000 or so clones, around three quarters of which appear only once. Sequencing was done on a sample of PBMCs. The receptors stem from a man aged 50 or older in good health and CMV-seropositive.

The V call is TRBV7-2, the J call TRBJ1-4; D is perhaps TRBD1 (6 bases). This CDR3 has 13 residues. V was trimmed by 6 bases and J by 10 bases, leaving 15 bases between them. CDR1 SGHTA and CDR2 FQGNSA come from the germline V gene. The CDR3 sequence: CASSLGTPVKLFF. In DNA form, the CDR3 reads TGTGCCAGCAGTCTTGGGACACCCGTAAAACTGTTTTTT.

The chain links TRBV28 to TRBJ1-1; no definite D call. V lost 5 bases to trimming and J lost 7 bases, with 14 bases between them. Looked up from germline, CDR1 is MDHEN and CDR2 is SYDVKM. The CDR3 has 13 amino acids. This chain's CDR3 is CASSGPARGEAFF. CDR3 coding DNA: TGTGCCAGCAGTGGGCCTGCCCGGGGTGAAGCTTTCTTT.

This clone showed up just once. The chain links TRBV29-1 to TRBJ1-1, with TRBD1 matching 9 bases. This CDR3 region has 13 residues. The V segment lost 7 bases and the J segment 5 bases; nucleotides outside the gene matches: 8. CDR1 and CDR2 (germline): SQVTM, ANQGSEA. As DNA, the CDR3 is TGCAGCGCCGGGACAGGGCTGGGGACTGAAGCTTTCTTT. Encoded protein: CSAGTGLGTEAFF.

The chain combines TRBV19 with TRBJ2-6; 8 nucleotides line up with TRBD2. The CDR3 spans 15 residues. Germline V gene data show CDR1 as LNHDA and CDR2 as SQIVND (reference sequence). With 5 bases clipped from V and 3 bases from J, the junction kept 3 bases outside the gene matches. The CDR3 protein is CASSAGGGGANVLTF. CDR3 coding DNA: TGTGCCAGTAGTGCGGGGGGCGGTGGGGCCAACGTCCTGACTTTC.

The chain joins TRBV29-1 to TRBJ1-1; TRBD1 aligns across 12 bases. Trimming took 3 bases from V and 11 from J; bases not matched to a gene: 13. Germline V CDR1 and CDR2: SQVTM, ANQGSEA. The CDR3 extends over 15 amino acids. CDR3 coding DNA: TGCAGCGTTGACGGGACAGGGGGCTGGGGGTCCGAGGCTTTCTTT. Its protein is CSVDGTGGWGSEAFF.

V gene TRBV29-1 combines with J gene TRBJ1-2; 11 nucleotides agree with TRBD1. The J segment lost 0 bases and the V segment lost 5 bases, leaving 8 bases of the junction unmatched. In germline, CDR1 is SQVTM, CDR2 ANQGSEA. The CDR3 is 16 amino acids. CDR3 sequence reads: CSVTRTGGNSNYGYTF. The CDR3 coding sequence is TGCAGCGTTACCCGGACAGGGGGCAACTCTAACTATGGCTACACCTTC.

This sequence joins TRBV19 and TRBJ1-5, with 7 bases identical to TRBD1. From germline, CDR1 is LNHDA and CDR2 SQIVND (reference sequence). V was pared by 2 bases and J by 7 bases, with 5 bases of the junction left unmatched. The CDR3 totals 14 residues. The CDR3 nucleotides are TGTGCCAGTAGTATAAAGGGGGCTGGACAGCCCCAGCATTTT. It codes for CASSIKGAGQPQHF.

The chain is built from TRBV9 and TRBJ1-1, with unresolved D. V was shortened by 0 bases and J by 5 bases, with 11 bases between the two germline ends. Germline V gene sequence: CDR1 SGDLS, CDR2 YYNGEE. This CDR3 comprises 14 residues. CDR3 nucleotides: TGTGCCAGCAGCGTAGGGGAGGTCCGGACTGAAGCTTTCTTT. It encodes CASSVGEVRTEAFF.

This clone occurred once. The chain is built from TRBV9 and TRBJ2-7; 9 nucleotides agree with TRBD2. Germline V lookup: CDR1 SGDLS, CDR2 YYNGEE. The CDR3 spans 15 residues. The V and J ends lost 0 bases and 6 bases, in that order; junction bases with no gene match: 7. The CDR3 is CASSVDPSGTLEQYF. The CDR3 nucleotides read TGTGCCAGCAGCGTAGATCCTAGCGGGACCCTCGAGCAGTACTTC.

This chain connects TRBV6-1 to TRBJ2-7; weak D call: TRBD1 (6 bases). This CDR3 spans 15 amino acids. Trimming removed 4 bases from V and 2 bases from J, with 15 bases in between. Germline V CDR1 and CDR2: MNHNS, SASEGT. CDR3 protein: CASSGPDRSTYEQYF. The CDR3 DNA is TGTGCCAGCAGTGGGCCGGACAGATCGACCTACGAGCAGTACTTC.

The rearrangement uses TRBV5-4 and TRBJ2-5; a possible D gene is TRBD2 (7 bases). This CDR3 is built from 16 residues. V was cut by 1 base and J by 5 bases, with 18 bases left in between. Germline V gene lookup returns CDR1 SGHNT and CDR2 YYREEE (reference sequence). The CDR3 DNA follows: TGTGCCAGCAGCTTGCGCTCGGGGGGCCTGGAGGAGACCCAGTACTTC. This codes for CASSLRSGGLEETQYF.

The J gene is TRBJ1-1, the V gene TRBV7-9; 7 nucleotides align to TRBD1. In germline, CDR1 is SEHNR, CDR2 FQNEAQ (reference sequence). This CDR3 comprises 16 residues. Germline trimming cut 1 base from V and 6 bases from J; bases unmatched to any gene: 11. CDR3 bases: TGTGCCAGCAGCTTAGGGCAGGGGGGAGTTTACGCTGAAGCTTTCTTT. Translated, it gives CASSLGQGGVYAEAFF. Full variable domain (rest looked up from reference TRBV7-9 and TRBJ1-1): DTGVSQNPRHKITKRGQNVTFRCDPISEHNRLYWYRQTLGQGPEFLTYFQNEAQLEKSRLLSDRFSAERPKGSFSTLEIQRTEQGDSAMYLCASSLGQGGVYAEAFFGQGTRLTVV.

This clone was observed a handful of times. The chain combines TRBV6-5 with TRBJ1-5, with D perhaps matching TRBD1 (6 bases). V was trimmed by 6 bases and J by 0 bases, leaving 12 bases between them. The germline CDR1 and CDR2 sequences are MNHEY and SVGAGI. The CDR3 extends over 15 amino acids. CDR3 amino acids: CASRLQGDSNQPQHF. For the CDR3, the DNA is TGTGCCAGCAGGCTACAGGGCGATAGCAATCAGCCCCAGCATTTT.

The DNA of the CDR3 is TGTGCCAGCTCACCACCGGCGGTATTCTCTGGAAACACCATATATTTT. This codes for CASSPPAVFSGNTIYF. V and J are TRBV18 and TRBJ1-3; D is unclear. V was cut by 0 bases and J by 0 bases, with 9 bases left in between. Germline loops: CDR1 KGHSH, CDR2 LQKENI. This CDR3 has 16 amino acids.

V gene TRBV14 combines with J gene TRBJ1-6; 8 bases are a match to TRBD1. V shed 4 bases, J shed 7 bases, and the junction held 6 bases outside the gene matches. Germline V gene data show CDR1 as SGHDN and CDR2 as FVKESK. The CDR3 consists of 15 residues. The CDR3 nucleotides read TGTGCCAGCAGCCGCGACAGGGGTGGGAATTCACCCCTCCACTTT. The encoded protein is CASSRDRGGNSPLHF.

The genes are TRBV6-4 and TRBJ1-5; no clear D. There are 12 residues in the CDR3. Germline V gene lookup returns CDR1 MRHNA and CDR2 SNTAGT. V lost 5 bases and J 6 bases, leaving 8 bases between the germline ends. The CDR3 DNA sequence: TGTGCCAGCAGTCCTCTCGGTCAGCCCCAGCATTTT. It specifies CASSPLGQPQHF.

The rearrangement joins TRBV27 to TRBJ1-1; 7 bases align to TRBD1. The CDR3 contains 17 residues. The trim removed 6 bases at V and 0 bases at J, leaving 13 bases unmatched. CDR1 is MNHEY, CDR2 SMNVEV, per germline (reference sequence). CDR3 residues: CASSPSPGQRMNTEAFF. The DNA for the CDR3 is TGTGCCAGCAGCCCATCCCCGGGACAGAGAATGAACACTGAAGCTTTCTTT.

This clone has just a few counts. The V call is TRBV5-1, the J call TRBJ2-1; 8 bases map to TRBD2. With 4 bases clipped from V and 6 bases from J, the junction kept 9 bases outside the gene matches. This CDR3 is 15 amino acids long. Germline CDR1 SGHRS, CDR2 YFSETQ. The CDR3 loop is CASSTGTSRGNEQFF. CDR3 sequence (DNA): TGCGCCAGCAGCACCGGGACTAGTAGGGGCAATGAGCAGTTCTTC.

V and J are TRBV29-1 and TRBJ2-7; D is perhaps TRBD1 (5 bases). This CDR3 comprises 13 residues. Deletions cut 4 bases from V and 1 base from J, with 11 bases between. Germline V gives CDR1 SQVTM, CDR2 ANQGSEA. The CDR3 protein is CSVVGQGSYEQYF. DNA for the CDR3: TGCAGCGTTGTAGGGCAGGGTTCCTACGAGCAGTACTTC.

The J gene is TRBJ1-1, the V gene TRBV4-1; TRBD1 matches 7 bases. This CDR3 has 15 amino acids. After removal of 0 bases from V and 1 base from J, the junction contained 2 bases not matched to a gene. The germline V gene encodes CDR1 MGHRA and CDR2 YSYEKL. CDR3 bases: TGCGCCAGCAGCCAAGAGGACAGGCCGAACACTGAAGCTTTCTTT. Encoded protein: CASSQEDRPNTEAFF.

This clone came up a few times. V gene TRBV28 combines with J gene TRBJ1-5, with D unclear. CDR1 and CDR2 (germline): MDHEN, SYDVKM. Trimming stripped 2 bases from V and 2 bases from J, with 16 bases between. The CDR3 contains 17 residues. CDR3 coding DNA: TGTGCCAGCAGTTTAGGGAGTGGGCCGAGGGGCAATCAGCCCCAGCATTTT. Translation gives CASSLGSGPRGNQPQHF.

The chain is built from TRBV5-6 and TRBJ2-7, with TRBD1 matching 11 bases. The V gene's germline CDR1 is SGHDT and CDR2 YYEEEE. V lost 7 bases, J lost 3 bases, and 6 bases stayed unmatched. The CDR3 is made up of 14 amino acids. CDR3 sequence (DNA): TGTGCCAGCGGGGCGGACAGGGGGCGCTACGAGCAGTACTTC. Its translation is CASGADRGRYEQYF.

The genes are TRBV4-2 and TRBJ1-5, with D unclear. There are 13 residues in the CDR3. Deletions cut 0 bases from V and 11 bases from J, with 11 bases between. Germline V gene data show CDR1 as LGHNA and CDR2 as YNFKEQ. CDR3 in DNA: TGTGCCAGCAGCCAAGACCCGAACGGGGCCCAGCATTTT. It specifies CASSQDPNGAQHF.

The chain employs TRBV30 and TRBJ1-5, with a weak D call TRBD1 (5 bases). The CDR3 has 13 residues. CDR1 and CDR2 (germline): GTSNPN, SVGIG (reference sequence). V was clipped by 2 bases and J by 6 bases, with 11 bases between them. The CDR3 reads CAWSRQGTQPQHF. Written as DNA, the CDR3 is TGTGCCTGGAGTCGGCAGGGTACTCAGCCCCAGCATTTT.

The V call is TRBV4-2, the J call TRBJ1-5; perhaps TRBD1 as D (5 bases). Germline lookup yields CDR1 LGHNA and CDR2 YNFKEQ. This CDR3 is built from 15 residues. Trimming took 0 bases from V and 6 from J, leaving 12 bases between them. The CDR3, as DNA: TGTGCCAGCAGCCAAGATGGGAGGGGTACTCAGCCCCAGCATTTT. This translates into CASSQDGRGTQPQHF.

This clone turned up a few times. The chain is built from TRBV7-3 and TRBJ1-2; the D is unclear. The V gene's germline CDR1 is SGHTA and CDR2 FQGTGA. The CDR3 runs 15 residues. The V and J ends lost 3 bases and 4 bases respectively, with 15 bases between them. The CDR3 is CASSLGNGGLYGYTF. Here the CDR3 DNA reads TGTGCCAGCAGCTTGGGTAACGGAGGACTCTATGGCTACACCTTC.

This chain uses TRBV19 with TRBJ2-3; TRBD1 matches 11 bases. Germline CDR1 is LNHDA and CDR2 is SQIVND (reference sequence). V lost 8 bases, J lost 4 bases, and 2 bases stayed unmatched. The CDR3 runs to 13 residues. CDR3 in DNA: TGTGCCAGTGGGACAGGGGGTGCAGATACGCAGTATTTT. Amino acids: CASGTGGADTQYF.